The source of this T cell receptor beta chain is a study of T cells in Graves' hyperthyroidism and ophthalmopathy. Using RNA transcripts as the source, TCR beta CDR3 regions were amplified. The HTBI primer set served for first-round RT-PCR of the TCR CDR3. TCRdb redid the calling of the multiplex PCR reads with MiXCR, one entry per CDR3 protein. The sample holds roughly 380,000 distinct CDR3 sequences, roughly 14% seen once. The PBMCs were taken from 10 ml of fresh peripheral blood. Per germline, CDR1 LNHDA and CDR2 SQIVND (reference sequence). The CDR3 length is 13 residues. Trimming removed 5 bases at V and 3 bases at J, with 8 bases between.

Specimen: blood. The TCR was taken from a woman between 55 and 75 years old with Graves' hyperthyroidism. The V and J genes are TRBV19 and TRBJ2-1; D remains unclear. CDR3 DNA sequence: TGTGCCAGTAGTCGGCTGATCTACAATGAGCAGTTCTTC. Amino acid sequence: CASSRLIYNEQFF.